This TCR beta chain was captured by sequencing in a study of tumor-infiltrating lymphocytes in primary liver carcinoma. V lost 5 bases and J lost 2, with 11 bases in between. The length of the CDR3 is 14 residues. CDR1 and CDR2 from the germline V gene are KGHSH and LQKENI. Unsorted bulk tissue, roughly 19-34 mg of it, served as the source for co-extraction of RNA and DNA. The authors made TCR beta cDNA from 500 ng total RNA with a constant-region primer. It was through three nested multiplex PCR rounds of slightly modified ARM-PCR that TCR beta libraries arose. With TRBV1-TRBV30 forward primers and a C-beta reverse primer, the first two PCR rounds were run for around 10 cycles each. TCRdb reprocessed the multiplex PCR reads with MiXCR, giving one entry per CDR3 protein. The table has 44,000 or so distinct CDR3 sequences, about three quarters seen once.

The sample comprised liver tumor tissue from sampling region 5. Subset defined: tumor region T5, tumor centre. This TCR came from a man in his forties or fifties with primary liver carcinoma and hepatitis B virus infection. V gene TRBV18 combines with J gene TRBJ2-3, with D hard to call. CDR3 bases: TGTGCCAGCTCAGCCCGGGCTTCCACAGATACGCAGTATTTT. Protein sequence: CASSARASTDTQYF.